This TCR beta chain was retrieved from a study of memory CD4+ T cells and cytomegalovirus serostatus. The table lists this clone with a few counts. The sort gate was single viable CD3+CD4+CD8-CD45RO+ cells for memory CD4+ T cells. Germline V CDR1 and CDR2: LNHNV, YYDKDF (reference sequence). There are 14 residues in the CDR3. V lost 0 bases to trimming and J lost 14 bases, with 16 bases between them. The data were produced by immunoSEQ multiplex PCR, yet TCRdb's version contains in-frame clones alone and is incomplete. There are some 73,000 clones in the sample; about 78% occur only once, and approximately 2.8% lies in the top ten.

The clonotype comes from an adult in good health and CMV-seropositive. The V call is TRBV15, the J call TRBJ1-4; the D is unclear. Sequencing was done on a sample of memory CD4+ T cells from blood. The CDR3 loop reads CATSRDIALLGLFF. The CDR3 region has the DNA TGTGCCACCAGCAGAGATATCGCCCTCCTCGGGCTGTTTTTT. The full variable domain, completed using reference TRBV15 and TRBJ1-4, is DAMVIQNPRYQVTQFGKPVTLSCSQTLNHNVMYWYQQKSSQAPKLLFHYYDKDFNNEADTPDNFQSRRPNTSFCFLDIRSPGLGDTAMYLCATSRDIALLGLFFGSGTQLSVL.